Sequencing of this T cell receptor (beta chain) was carried out in a study of a mutant IDH1 vaccine in newly diagnosed glioma. Study background: Patients under treatment included approximately 60% males and roughly 40% females and had a mean age of approximately 43 years. Before enrollment, patients got radiotherapy alone, temozolomide alone, or mostly the combination.

Profiled with immunoSEQ multiplex PCR; TCRdb holds only in-frame clones, not every one. The sample records 80,000 to 100,000 clones, over 75% being singletons. Regarding time point: baseline, week 1 (first vaccination visit). Treatment specified: pre-vaccination baseline after standard-of-care therapy. Every donor had a new WHO grade 3 or 4 astrocytoma that was IDH1-mutant, with loss of nuclear ATRX. Trimming left V 2 bases short and J 5 bases short, with 12 bases between. This CDR3 is 14 amino acids long. Germline CDR1 reads SGHDN; CDR2 reads FVKESK. The sequence came from a man aged 40-55 years with glioma. Sequencing was performed on PBMCs, taken from a glioma patient treated with radiotherapy, temozolomide or both. The chain combines TRBV14 with TRBJ1-2; D not certain. The chain's CDR3 is CASSQRRGGYGYTF. The CDR3 nucleotides read TGTGCCAGCAGCCAACGGCGGGGAGGTTATGGCTACACCTTC. The entire variable domain, with the rest obtained from reference TRBV14 and TRBJ1-2, is as follows: EAGVTQFPSHSVIEKGQTVTLRCDPISGHDNLYWYRRVMGKEIKFLLHFVKESKQDESGMPNNRFLAERTGGTYSTLKVQPAELEDSGVYFCASSQRRGGYGYTFGSGTRLTVV.